This record covers a single T cell receptor (beta chain). What it binds is not known. The data are from a study of T cell clones after liver transplantation. Study details: TCRbeta sequencing after a pre-transplant mixed lymphocyte reaction identified graft-donor-reactive clones, later tracked in post-transplant blood. Study outcomes and limitations: Graft donor-reactive T cells possibly entered the graft instead of undergoing deletion. Circulating graft-donor-reactive CD4 TCRbeta sequences fell significantly post-transplant in 5 of 8 subjects. These preliminary findings come from unstandardized post-transplant sampling times.

Germline CDR1 reads SGHNT; CDR2 reads YYREEE (reference sequence). The CDR3 totals 14 residues. Trimming took off 9 bases at V and 3 bases at J, with 19 bases between the two ends. Method: immunoSEQ multiplex PCR; TCRdb's copy keeps in-frame clones and lacks some. Here the sample spans 70,000 to 80,000 clones, about 88% being singletons. The receptor was isolated from a human donor who received a liver transplant. The chain links TRBV5-4 to TRBJ2-7, with no clear D. The material sequenced was CD4+ T cells from blood, taken before liver transplant. CDR3 in DNA: TGTGCCATGAGCCGCGACACTACCTTCTACGAGCAGTACTTC. It specifies CAMSRDTTFYEQYF.